A single sample gave rise to the 26 T cell receptor beta chains below, sequenced in a study of cytomegalovirus exposure and HLA in healthy donors. Primers included in the PCR were 60 Vbeta and 13 Jbeta primers. Method: immunoSEQ multiplex PCR; TCRdb's copy keeps in-frame clones and lacks some. Among 150,000 to 200,000 clones, approximately 70% were seen once, and the ten largest hold 4% to 5%. The sequenced sample consisted of PBMCs. All receptors come from a man aged 18 to 29 in good health and CMV-seropositive.

This sequence joins TRBV29-1 and TRBJ1-2, with TRBD1 matching 10 bases. This CDR3 has 14 residues. Per the germline V gene, CDR1 is SQVTM and CDR2 is ANQGSEA. V was pared by 6 bases and J by 2 bases, with 6 bases of the junction left unmatched. Here the CDR3 DNA reads TGCAGCGTAGCGGACAGGGGGTACAACTATGGCTACACCTTC. Its protein product is CSVADRGYNYGYTF. Together with reference TRBV29-1 and TRBJ1-2, the CDR3 gives the full variable domain: SAVISQKPSRDICQRGTSLTIQCQVDSQVTMMFWYRQQPGQSLTLIATANQGSEATYESGFVIDKFPISRPNLTFSTLTVSNMSPEDSSIYLCSVADRGYNYGYTFGSGTRLTVV.

This chain links TRBV30 with TRBJ2-3; TRBD1 is a possible D gene (5 bases). The germline CDR1 and CDR2 sequences are GTSNPN and SVGIG (reference sequence). V dropped 3 bases and J dropped 0 bases, with 13 bases sitting between them. CDR3 length: 15 amino acids. The CDR3 DNA follows: TGTGCCTGGAGCGTGGACAAGAAAAGCACAGATACGCAGTATTTT. It translates to CAWSVDKKSTDTQYF. Full variable domain (remainder filled in from reference TRBV30 and TRBJ2-3): SQTIHQWPATLVQPVGSPLSLECTVEGTSNPNLYWYRQAAGRGLQLLFYSVGIGQISSEVPQNLSASRPQDRQFILSSKKLLLSDSGFYLCAWSVDKKSTDTQYFGPGTRLTVL.

This clone was observed a handful of times. The chain employs TRBV9 and TRBJ2-1, with D perhaps matching TRBD2 (5 bases). The CDR3 has 15 residues. V lost 2 bases to trimming and J lost 0 bases, with 9 bases between them. Per the germline V gene, CDR1 is SGDLS and CDR2 is YYNGEE. CDR3 nucleotide sequence: TGTGCCAGCAGCGTGGACTGGCCCTCCTACAATGAGCAGTTCTTC. The encoded protein is CASSVDWPSYNEQFF.

The CDR3 region is CASSQGPGAGNTIYF. Written as DNA, the CDR3 is TGCGCCAGCAGCCAAGGACCTGGAGCTGGAAACACCATATATTTT. The chain employs TRBV4-1 and TRBJ1-3; D unresolved. Deletions cut 1 base from V and 2 bases from J, with 9 bases between. Germline loops: CDR1 MGHRA, CDR2 YSYEKL. The CDR3 totals 15 residues.

The chain employs TRBV5-4 and TRBJ1-1; weak D call: TRBD1 (6 bases). This CDR3 is 15 amino acids long. Trimming cost V 4 bases and J 4 bases, with 17 bases left between them. CDR1 SGHNT and CDR2 YYREEE come from the germline V gene (reference sequence). The CDR3 protein is CASSLPTGRGTEAFF. CDR3 nucleotide sequence: TGTGCCAGCAGCCTACCAACAGGGAGGGGCACTGAAGCTTTCTTT.

The CDR3 coding sequence is TGCGCCAGCAGCCACTCTAGCGGGAGTCTCAGTGAGCAGTTCTTC. It encodes CASSHSSGSLSEQFF. The chain links TRBV4-1 to TRBJ2-1; 10 bases agree with TRBD2. CDR1 is MGHRA and CDR2 is YSYEKL in the germline V gene. CDR3 size: 15 residues. V lost 3 bases, J lost 9 bases, and 8 bases stayed unmatched.

The chain couples TRBV4-2 to TRBJ1-2; D is unclear. Trimming removed 0 bases from V and 4 bases from J, with 12 bases in between. CDR3 size: 15 residues. Germline V gene sequence: CDR1 LGHNA, CDR2 YNFKEQ. CDR3: CASSQDINLSYGYTF. The CDR3 region has the DNA TGTGCCAGCAGCCAAGACATTAACTTAAGCTATGGCTACACCTTC.

This clone showed up just once. This chain uses TRBV18 with TRBJ1-4; the D is unclear. This CDR3 contains 15 residues. The germline V gene has CDR1 KGHSH and CDR2 LQKENI. V dropped 3 bases and J dropped 0 bases, with 8 bases sitting between them. The CDR3 loop reads CASSPYGATNEKLFF. The CDR3 coding sequence is TGTGCCAGCTCACCTTATGGAGCAACTAATGAAAAACTGTTTTTT. The whole variable domain, remainder taken from reference TRBV18 and TRBJ1-4, is NAGVMQNPRHLVRRRGQEARLRCSPMKGHSHVYWYRQLPEEGLKFMVYLQKENIIDESGMPKERFSAEFPKEGPSILRIQQVVRGDSAAYFCASSPYGATNEKLFFGSGTQLSVL.

The count of this clone is one. The CDR3 loop is CASSLAAGLYYGYTF. The CDR3, as DNA: TGTGCCAGCAGCTTAGCCGCAGGGCTTTACTATGGCTACACCTTC. The chain links TRBV7-9 to TRBJ1-2; tentatively, D is TRBD1 (5 bases). This CDR3 comprises 15 residues. V lost 0 bases and J 3 bases, leaving 11 bases between the germline ends. Per the germline V gene, CDR1 is SEHNR and CDR2 is FQNEAQ (reference sequence).

V gene TRBV2 combines with J gene TRBJ2-6, with 7 bases lining up with TRBD1. Unmatched junction bases numbered 4, after V lost 6 bases and J lost 2 bases. Germline lookup yields CDR1 SNHLY and CDR2 FYNNEI. This CDR3 is built from 15 residues. The CDR3 sequence is CASRLDRAGANVLTF. CDR3 coding DNA: TGTGCCAGCAGACTAGACAGGGCTGGGGCCAACGTCCTGACTTTC.

This clone has only a few counts. The J gene is TRBJ2-6, the V gene TRBV5-1, with 10 bases that match TRBD1. CDR3 length equals 18 residues. Germline CDR1 is SGHRS and CDR2 is YFSETQ. With 4 bases clipped from V and 2 bases from J, the junction kept 9 bases outside the gene matches. The CDR3, as DNA: TGCGCCAGCAGCGTTGGGGACAGGGGTATCACTGGGGCCAACGTCCTGACTTTC. Translation: CASSVGDRGITGANVLTF.

About this clone: Different DNA sequences within this sample yield the same CDR3. This rearrangement joins TRBV5-6 to TRBJ1-5, with TRBD1 matching 9 bases. Per the germline V gene, CDR1 is SGHDT and CDR2 is YYEEEE. The CDR3 is made up of 14 amino acids. With 4 bases clipped from V and 2 bases from J, the junction kept 1 base outside the gene matches. Here the CDR3 reads CASSTGGRNQPQHF. DNA for the CDR3: TGTGCCAGCAGCACAGGGGGCCGCAATCAGCCCCAGCATTTT.

In this sample, this clone turned up once. V and J are TRBV13 and TRBJ1-1, with 8 bases fitting TRBD1. Germline V lookup: CDR1 PRHDT, CDR2 FYEKMQ (reference sequence). This CDR3 contains 14 residues. V dropped 5 bases and J dropped 4; count of bases not matched to a gene: 6. The CDR3 is CASSPGTGGTEAFF. The CDR3, as DNA: TGTGCCAGCAGCCCCGGGACAGGAGGCACTGAAGCTTTCTTT.

V is TRBV6-4 and J is TRBJ2-1, with 9 bases that match TRBD2. V lost 4 bases to trimming and J lost 6 bases; unmatched junction nucleotides: 13. The CDR3 has 17 amino acids. Per the germline V gene, CDR1 is MRHNA and CDR2 is SNTAGT. The CDR3 region is CASSVGSGGFTANEQFF. The CDR3, as DNA: TGTGCCAGCAGTGTTGGTAGCGGGGGATTTACTGCCAATGAGCAGTTCTTC.

The chain recombines TRBV6-5 with TRBJ2-3; 9 bases align to TRBD1. The junction had 3 bases not matched to a gene; V was cut back by 0 bases and J by 5 bases. CDR1 and CDR2 from the germline V gene are MNHEY and SVGAGI. CDR3 size: 15 residues. The CDR3 nucleotides read TGTGCCAGCAGTTACTCGAACAGGGGGCAAGATACGCAGTATTTT. It yields the protein CASSYSNRGQDTQYF.

This clone was seen more than once but under ten times. This chain connects TRBV27 to TRBJ1-6; D is ambiguous. Trimming pared 6 bases from V and 8 bases from J, leaving 14 bases between. CDR3 length: 14 residues. Germline values: CDR1 MNHEY, CDR2 SMNVEV (reference sequence). The CDR3 nucleotides read TGTGCCAGCAGACCCGACAATTCTTATTCACCCCTCCACTTT. Translation gives CASRPDNSYSPLHF.

CDR3 in DNA: TGTGCCAGCAGTTTACAGGGGAGCAATCAGCCCCAGCATTTT. It yields the protein CASSLQGSNQPQHF. The chain couples TRBV27 to TRBJ1-5; D is perhaps TRBD1 (6 bases). The CDR3 contains 14 residues. V was cut by 2 bases and J by 1 base, with 6 bases left in between. Germline assignment: CDR1 MNHEY and CDR2 SMNVEV (reference sequence).

The rearrangement links TRBV5-1 to TRBJ2-1, with TRBD2 identical over 9 bases. V was pared by 4 bases and J by 5 bases, with 10 bases of the junction left unmatched. The CDR3 consists of 16 residues. Germline V CDR1 and CDR2: SGHRS, YFSETQ. CDR3 loop: CASSRTGTSRNNEQFF. DNA of the CDR3: TGCGCCAGCAGCAGAACCGGGACTAGCAGAAACAATGAGCAGTTCTTC.

This clone was seen only a few times. The CDR3 protein is CATKDGGEGTEAFF. CDR3 DNA: TGCGCCACCAAGGACGGGGGGGAAGGCACTGAAGCTTTCTTT. V is TRBV10-2 and J is TRBJ1-1; D is perhaps TRBD1 (5 bases). CDR1 is WSHSY, CDR2 SAAADI, per germline. The CDR3 consists of 14 residues. V lost 10 bases, J lost 4 bases, and 19 bases lay in between.

The CDR3 DNA reads as TGTGCCACTACCCCTCCTAGCGGGCCTTACGATGAGCAGTTCTTC. It yields the protein CATTPPSGPYDEQFF. V is TRBV19 and J is TRBJ2-1; 8 bases line up with TRBD2. Germline V gene sequence: CDR1 LNHDA, CDR2 SQIVND (reference sequence). The ends lost 10 bases at V and 8 bases at J; junction bases unmatched: 16. CDR3 length: 15 residues. Together with reference TRBV19 and TRBJ2-1, the CDR3 gives the full variable domain: DGGITQSPKYLFRKEGQNVTLSCEQNLNHDAMYWYRQDPGQGLRLIYYSQIVNDFQKGDIAEGYSVSREKKESFPLTVTSAQKNPTAFYLCATTPPSGPYDEQFFGPGTRLTVL.

This clone was counted only a few times. The V call is TRBV29-1, the J call TRBJ2-6; TRBD1 might be the D (5 bases). CDR3 length: 14 residues. V lost 2 bases and J 0 bases, leaving 5 bases between the germline ends. The germline gives CDR1 SQVTM, CDR2 ANQGSEA. The CDR3 here is CSVERGSGANVLTF. The CDR3 DNA sequence: TGCAGCGTTGAAAGGGGCTCTGGGGCCAACGTCCTGACTTTC.

The chain uses TRBV5-1 and TRBJ2-1; the match to TRBD2 covers 10 bases. CDR3 length equals 17 residues. Trimming cost V 4 bases and J 7 bases; bases outside gene matches: 14. CDR1 and CDR2 (germline): SGHRS, YFSETQ. Here the CDR3 reads CASSLGASGGLGNEQFF. The CDR3 DNA reads as TGCGCCAGCAGCCTCGGTGCTAGCGGGGGCCTTGGAAATGAGCAGTTCTTC.

The chain links TRBV9 to TRBJ1-1; 9 bases align to TRBD1. J lost 3 bases, V lost 0 bases, and 6 bases had no gene match. This CDR3 is built from 16 residues. Germline CDR1 and CDR2: SGDLS and YYNGEE. The CDR3 here is CASSVETGGGDTEAFF. In DNA, the CDR3 is TGTGCCAGCAGCGTAGAGACAGGGGGAGGTGACACTGAAGCTTTCTTT.

J is TRBJ1-2 and V is TRBV2; D gene ambiguous. V was cut by 1 base and J by 7 bases, with 10 bases left in between. CDR1 and CDR2 from the germline V gene are SNHLY and FYNNEI. The CDR3 is 13 amino acids. The CDR3 nucleotides read TGTGCCAGCAGTGAAGGGGTTACGGGTGGCTACACCTTC. Its protein product is CASSEGVTGGYTF.

This clone was counted a single time. This chain uses TRBV5-6 with TRBJ1-5; D is possibly TRBD1 (6 bases). The germline gives CDR1 SGHDT, CDR2 YYEEEE. Trimming stripped 2 bases from V and 1 base from J, with 13 bases between. The CDR3 is 16 amino acids. CDR3 DNA sequence: TGTGCCAGCAGCTTTCAGGACAGTAGGAGCAATCAGCCCCAGCATTTT. Translating it yields CASSFQDSRSNQPQHF.

The rearrangement links TRBV5-1 to TRBJ2-2; TRBD1 agrees at 8 bases. J lost 3 bases, V lost 3 bases, and 4 bases had no gene match. CDR3 length: 15 amino acids. CDR1 is SGHRS and CDR2 is YFSETQ in the germline V gene. The CDR3 sequence: CASSWGQVDTGELFF. CDR3 coding DNA: TGCGCCAGCAGCTGGGGACAGGTTGACACCGGGGAGCTGTTTTTT.